The 24 T cell receptor beta chains reported below all come from one sample, sequenced in a study of cytomegalovirus exposure and HLA in healthy donors. PCR amplification relied on 60 Vbeta primers (plus 13 Jbeta primers). The assay was immunoSEQ multiplex PCR, and TCRdb's table has in-frame clones only and misses some. Of 180,000 or so clones listed, 76% are singletons. Sequencing used PBMCs. These receptors were collected from a female donor in good health and CMV-seronegative.

The chain combines TRBV5-1 with TRBJ1-2, with TRBD1 matching 11 bases. The CDR3 length is 15 residues. V dropped 4 bases and J dropped 6; count of bases not matched to a gene: 8. CDR1 and CDR2 from the germline V gene are SGHRS and YFSETQ. CDR3 sequence: CASSLGTGGGDGYTF. The CDR3 nucleotides read TGCGCCAGCAGCCTAGGGACAGGGGGAGGCGATGGCTACACCTTC.

This clone was seen only a few times. The chain carries TRBV6-6 and TRBJ1-3; 9 nucleotides match TRBD1. This CDR3 is built from 16 residues. The J segment lost 3 bases and the V segment lost 5 bases, leaving 8 bases of the junction unmatched. Germline loops: CDR1 MNHNY, CDR2 SVGAGI (reference sequence). The CDR3 spells CASSANRGRIGNTIYF. The DNA of the CDR3 is TGTGCCAGCAGTGCCAACAGGGGGCGCATTGGAAACACCATATATTTT.

This clone was counted a single time. One end of the junction varies from germline; a read error may be responsible. The gene calls are TRBV5-4 and TRBJ2-6; perhaps D is TRBD1 or TRBD2 (5 bases each). CDR3 size: 16 residues. The germline V gene has CDR1 SGHNT and CDR2 YYREEE (reference sequence). DNA of the CDR3: TGTGCCAGCAGCCTGGGACGGAGCTCTGGGGCCAACCTCCTGACTTTC. Residues: CASSLGRSSGANLLTF.

The V call is TRBV5-1, the J call TRBJ2-3, with 11 bases matching TRBD2. Germline CDR1 and CDR2: SGHRS and YFSETQ. The CDR3 is 15 residues long. With 5 bases clipped from V and 2 bases from J, the junction kept 4 bases outside the gene matches. CDR3 nucleotides: TGCGCCAGCAGTGTTAGCGGGAGGGTCACAGATACGCAGTATTTT. Translation: CASSVSGRVTDTQYF. Full variable domain (outside the CDR3, taken from reference TRBV5-1 and TRBJ2-3): KAGVTQTPRYLIKTRGQQVTLSCSPISGHRSVSWYQQTPGQGLQFLFEYFSETQRNKGNFPGRFSGRQFSNSRSEMNVSTLELGDSALYLCASSVSGRVTDTQYFGPGTRLTVL.

The gene calls are TRBV7-2 and TRBJ2-1; D perhaps matches TRBD2 (6 bases). V gave up 3 bases and J gave up 10 bases, with 10 bases separating them. Germline V gives CDR1 SGHTA, CDR2 FQGNSA. This CDR3 spans 12 amino acids. The CDR3 coding sequence is TGTGCCAGCAGCTTCTACGGAGGGGAGCAGTTCTTC. This gives the protein CASSFYGGEQFF.

The chain joins TRBV18 to TRBJ1-6; no reliable D call. The CDR3 loop spans 15 amino acids. Trimming left V 6 bases short and J 9 bases short, with 18 bases between. Germline-derived CDR1 and CDR2 are KGHSH and LQKENI. CDR3 coding DNA: TGTGCCAGCTCTCCTCAGACCCTGGGAGGTTCACCCCTCCACTTT. It encodes CASSPQTLGGSPLHF.

The rearrangement links TRBV11-3 to TRBJ2-5; 8 bases match TRBD2. CDR1 is SGHNT and CDR2 is YENEEA in the germline V gene. The CDR3 runs to 11 residues. Trimming took 3 bases from V and 11 from J; bases not matched to a gene: 2. CDR3 sequence: CASSFKREQYF. The DNA for the CDR3 is TGTGCCAGCAGCTTTAAGCGGGAGCAGTACTTC.

The chain has TRBV5-4 and TRBJ2-1; D may be TRBD2 (7 bases). The ends were cut back, 0 bases at V and 6 bases at J, with 13 bases in the middle. The CDR3 is 15 residues long. Germline loops: CDR1 SGHNT, CDR2 YYREEE (reference sequence). The CDR3 protein is CASSLGGGESNEQFF. CDR3 DNA sequence: TGTGCCAGCAGCTTGGGAGGGGGGGAGAGCAATGAGCAGTTCTTC.

This chain uses TRBV5-6 with TRBJ2-2; the D gene is possibly TRBD2 (5 bases). This CDR3 region has 14 residues. With 6 bases removed from V and 0 bases from J, the gap between germline ends came to 9 bases. The germline gives CDR1 SGHDT, CDR2 YYEEEE. CDR3 residues: CASTRTANTGELFF. For the CDR3, the DNA is TGTGCCAGCACCCGGACTGCGAACACCGGGGAGCTGTTTTTT.

CDR3 in amino acids: CAISGGVMEQYF. The CDR3 nucleotides are TGTGCCATCAGTGGAGGAGTTATGGAGCAGTACTTC. The chain recombines TRBV10-3 with TRBJ2-7, with D unclear. V lost 4 bases and J lost 7, with 11 bases in between. The length of the CDR3 is 12 residues. Germline V lookup: CDR1 ENHRY, CDR2 SYGVKD.

The V call is TRBV28, the J call TRBJ2-7; TRBD2 is a possible D gene (5 bases). This CDR3 comprises 13 residues. The V and J ends lost 9 bases and 2 bases respectively, with 14 bases between them. Looked up from germline, CDR1 is MDHEN and CDR2 is SYDVKM. This CDR3 reads CASTPAAPYEQYF. The DNA for the CDR3 is TGTGCCAGTACTCCAGCGGCACCCTACGAGCAGTACTTC.

The CDR3 sequence is CASSDYGDSSLYEQYF. CDR3 nucleotides: TGTGCCAGCAGCGATTATGGGGACAGCAGCCTCTACGAGCAGTACTTC. This sequence joins TRBV7-8 and TRBJ2-7; TRBD1 matches at 7 bases. V was clipped by 5 bases and J by 3 bases; unmatched bases: 13. This CDR3 region has 16 residues. Germline V gene data show CDR1 as SGHVS and CDR2 as FQNEAQ.

This clone came up once. The chain joins TRBV7-2 to TRBJ2-7; the match to TRBD2 covers 7 bases. The length of the CDR3 is 15 residues. Germline trimming cut 0 bases from V and 5 bases from J; bases unmatched to any gene: 7. The germline V gene encodes CDR1 SGHTA and CDR2 FQGNSA. The CDR3 here is CASSLAARESHEQYF. The CDR3 nucleotides read TGTGCCAGCAGCTTAGCGGCGCGGGAGTCCCACGAGCAGTACTTC.

The rearrangement joins TRBV19 to TRBJ2-1, with D perhaps matching TRBD2 (6 bases). The CDR3 totals 14 residues. CDR1 is LNHDA and CDR2 is SQIVND in the germline V gene (reference sequence). The V and J ends lost 4 bases and 6 bases respectively, with 13 bases between them. The CDR3 DNA follows: TGTGCCAGTAGTAGGGACTCCTGGTCCAATGAGCAGTTCTTC. It is translated as CASSRDSWSNEQFF. Variable domain in full (rest from reference TRBV19 and TRBJ2-1): DGGITQSPKYLFRKEGQNVTLSCEQNLNHDAMYWYRQDPGQGLRLIYYSQIVNDFQKGDIAEGYSVSREKKESFPLTVTSAQKNPTAFYLCASSRDSWSNEQFFGPGTRLTVL.

The chain recombines TRBV19 with TRBJ1-2; TRBD1 matches at 9 bases. Per germline, CDR1 LNHDA and CDR2 SQIVND (reference sequence). The CDR3 sequence is 17 residues long. The V gene end was trimmed by 3 bases and the J gene end by 0 bases; junction bases not matched to a gene: 8. CDR3 nucleotide sequence: TGTGCCAGTAGTATTCTCCCGGGACAGGGAACTAACTATGGCTACACCTTC. It yields the protein CASSILPGQGTNYGYTF.

The gene calls are TRBV28 and TRBJ1-1; D remains unclear. The ends were cut back, 7 bases at V and 4 bases at J, with 4 bases in the middle. Germline values: CDR1 MDHEN, CDR2 SYDVKM. This CDR3 region has 10 residues. In nucleotides, the CDR3 is TGTGCCAGCATTATCACTGAAGCTTTCTTT. It is translated as CASIITEAFF.

The rearrangement links TRBV5-1 to TRBJ2-2; 11 bases fit TRBD2. The CDR3 is 16 amino acids. The J segment lost 4 bases and the V segment lost 4 bases, leaving 6 bases of the junction unmatched. Germline V gene lookup returns CDR1 SGHRS and CDR2 YFSETQ. The CDR3 sequence is CASSQLAGATTGELFF. CDR3 DNA sequence: TGCGCCAGCAGCCAACTAGCGGGAGCGACCACCGGGGAGCTGTTTTTT.

This clone was seen a handful of times. CDR3 nucleotide sequence: TGTGCCAGCAGTAGCGTAGCGGGGGGACCGTTGGAGACCCAGTACTTC. Its translation: CASSSVAGGPLETQYF. V is TRBV7-9 and J is TRBJ2-5, with 10 nucleotides matching TRBD2. The V gene end was trimmed by 6 bases and the J gene end by 5 bases; junction bases not matched to a gene: 12. The CDR3 consists of 16 residues. Germline lookup yields CDR1 SEHNR and CDR2 FQNEAQ (reference sequence). Looking up the rest from reference TRBV7-9 and TRBJ2-5 gives the full variable domain: DTGVSQNPRHKITKRGQNVTFRCDPISEHNRLYWYRQTLGQGPEFLTYFQNEAQLEKSRLLSDRFSAERPKGSFSTLEIQRTEQGDSAMYLCASSSVAGGPLETQYFGPGTRLLVL.

The chain employs TRBV21-1 and TRBJ2-6; TRBD2 was called by the table and not checked on the DNA. TRBV21-1 is a pseudogene locus. This CDR3 has 12 amino acids. DNA for the CDR3: TGTGCCAGCAGCCCCCGGCCGGGGAGCCTGACTTTC. As protein: CASSPRPGSLTF.

The chain combines TRBV13 with TRBJ1-1; TRBD1 matches 11 bases. The CDR3 loop spans 13 amino acids. The junction had 3 bases not matched to a gene; V was cut back by 5 bases and J by 7 bases. CDR1 is PRHDT and CDR2 is FYEKMQ in the germline V gene (reference sequence). The CDR3 region is CASSLGTGGEAFF. CDR3 nucleotides: TGTGCCAGCAGCCTGGGGACAGGGGGTGAAGCTTTCTTT.

This chain connects TRBV10-3 to TRBJ1-1; no clear D gene. Germline values: CDR1 ENHRY, CDR2 SYGVKD. V dropped 0 bases and J dropped 1 base, with 9 bases sitting between them. This CDR3 region has 15 residues. The CDR3 nucleotides read TGTGCCATCAGTGAGTCGACTCTTGGGAACACTGAAGCTTTCTTT. This translates into CAISESTLGNTEAFF.

This clone has just a few counts. The same CDR3 also results from other DNA sequences found in this sample. V is TRBV29-1 and J is TRBJ2-1; a weak D match, TRBD1 (5 bases). The germline V gene encodes CDR1 SQVTM and CDR2 ANQGSEA. The V and J ends lost 4 bases and 0 bases respectively, with 7 bases between them. CDR3 length: 13 amino acids. The DNA for the CDR3 is TGCAGCGTTGGAGACAGCTCCTACAATGAGCAGTTCTTC. Its protein product is CSVGDSSYNEQFF.

For this clone: Its ends do not fully match the called genes, so a read error is possible. The chain employs TRBV28 and TRBJ2-7; 7 bases fit TRBD1. CDR3 length: 12 residues. The V gene's germline CDR1 is MDHEN and CDR2 SYDVKM. As DNA, the CDR3 is TGTGCCAGCAGTCTTCGACAGGGCTTCTCCTCCTTC. This gives the protein CASSLRQGFSSF.

This clone was recorded a few times. The chain links TRBV23-1 to TRBJ2-7; TRBD1 matches at 8 bases. TRBV23-1 is noted as an ORF with a role that remains uncertain. This CDR3 has 14 amino acids. V was clipped by 2 bases and J by 2 bases; unmatched bases: 2. The CDR3 sequence is CASSQDRGTYEQYF. CDR3 nucleotides: TGCGCCAGCAGTCAAGACAGGGGCACCTACGAGCAGTACTTC.